Listed below are T cell receptor beta chains from one sample, sequenced in a study of T cells after yellow fever vaccination. TCRdb reanalysed the 5' RACE reads using MiXCR and keeps one entry per CDR3 protein. The profile covers around 350,000 distinct CDR3 sequences, with under 14% appearing a single time and 18% taken by the ten largest. Here the sequenced sample was PBMCs, taken on the day of the first yellow fever vaccination. The receptor set was obtained from a man younger than 30 who received the YFV17D yellow fever vaccine. The CDR3 runs from the conserved cysteine through the conserved F or W. The order of the fields is clone size, J gene, V gene, D gene, CDR3 protein, CDR3 DNA. The D gene is left open where the match is weak. Clone size is not always given. Where it is, it says once, few, many or a class for expanded clones.

>few|TRBJ2-5|TRBV10-3|TRBD2
CAISPGLAAQETQYF
TGTGCCATCAGTCCGGGACTAGCGGCTCAAGAGACCCAGTACTTC
>.|TRBJ2-3|TRBV20-1|TRBD2
CSVGGIAGGYTDTQYF
TGCAGTGTAGGGGGAATTGCGGGGGGTTACACAGATACGCAGTATTTT
>few|TRBJ2-3|TRBV7-2|.
CASSPKLALPSTDTQYF
TGTGCCAGCAGCCCCAAACTAGCTTTGCCTTCCACAGATACGCAGTATTTT
>few|TRBJ2-7|TRBV29-1|.
CSVEEGYEQYF
TGCAGCGTTGAAGAGGGGTACGAGCAGTACTTC
>.|TRBJ2-1|TRBV12-3/TRBV12-4|.
CASSLRDERNEQFF
TGTGCCAGCAGTTTGAGGGACGAAAGGAATGAGCAGTTCTTC
>many|TRBJ2-3|TRBV11-2|.
CASSLGGTRTDTQYF
TGTGCCAGCAGCTTAGGGGGGACACGCACAGATACGCAGTATTTT
>many|TRBJ2-3|TRBV20-1|TRBD2
CSARGDLAGGLPDTQYF
TGCAGTGCTAGAGGGGATCTAGCGGGGGGGCTTCCAGATACGCAGTATTTT
>few|TRBJ2-1|TRBV4-3|TRBD2
CASSQVAGVYNEQFF
TGCGCCAGCAGCCAAGTAGCGGGGGTCTACAATGAGCAGTTCTTC
>.|TRBJ2-1|TRBV6-5|.
CASTYLGTYNEQFF
TGTGCCAGCACTTACTTGGGAACCTACAATGAGCAGTTCTTC
>.|TRBJ2-2|TRBV7-2|TRBD1
CASRGGQGRTGELFF
TGTGCCAGCAGGGGAGGACAGGGTCGCACCGGGGAGCTGTTTTTT
>few|TRBJ1-2|TRBV4-3|TRBD1
CASSQDGQGYGYTF
TGCGCCAGCAGCCAAGATGGACAGGGCTATGGCTACACCTTC
>many|TRBJ1-2|TRBV6-5|.
CASSYDSFDYTF
TGTGCCAGCAGTTACGACTCCTTTGACTACACCTTC
>many|TRBJ2-7|TRBV6-2/TRBV6-3|TRBD2
CASTRLASYEQYF
TGTGCCAGCACCAGACTAGCCTCCTACGAGCAGTACTTC
>few|TRBJ2-1|TRBV14|.
CASSPPGSVSYNEQFF
TGTGCCAGCAGCCCCCCGGGTAGTGTTTCCTACAATGAGCAGTTCTTC
>.|TRBJ2-5|TRBV2|TRBD2
CASRPSSGIETQYF
TGTGCCAGCAGGCCGTCTAGCGGAATAGAGACCCAGTACTTC
>many|TRBJ2-4|TRBV5-1|.
CASSLDGLAKNIQYF
TGCGCCAGCAGCTTAGATGGGCTAGCCAAAAACATTCAGTACTTC
>few|TRBJ1-5|TRBV10-3|.
CAISEMGQPQHF
TGTGCCATCAGTGAGATGGGACAGCCCCAGCATTTT
>.|TRBJ2-3|TRBV20-1|TRBD2
CSASGGKPDTQYF
TGCAGTGCTAGCGGGGGGAAGCCAGATACGCAGTATTTT
>.|TRBJ2-1|TRBV7-9|TRBD1
CASSSTGGTEQFF
TGTGCCAGCAGTTCAACAGGGGGCACTGAGCAGTTCTTC
>.|TRBJ1-1|TRBV7-4|TRBD1
CASSLGRGVTEAFF
TGTGCCAGCAGCTTGGGCAGGGGGGTGACTGAAGCTTTCTTT
>few|TRBJ1-1|TRBV30|TRBD1
CALDRAATEAFF
TGTGCCTTGGACAGGGCTGCCACTGAAGCTTTCTTT
>many|TRBJ2-1|TRBV20-1|.
CSAANWGFAFF
TGCAGTGCTGCCAATTGGGGCTTCGCGTTCTTC
>.|TRBJ2-2|TRBV4-1|TRBD2
CASSHGALAGGPSGELFF
TGCGCCAGCAGCCATGGGGCTCTAGCGGGGGGGCCGTCCGGGGAGCTGTTTTTT
>.|TRBJ2-3|TRBV28|.
CASIRGGTSTDTQYF
TGTGCCAGCATCAGAGGCGGGACTAGCACAGATACGCAGTATTTT
>few|TRBJ2-3|TRBV7-2|.
CASSLDHVDTQYF
TGTGCCAGCAGCTTGGACCACGTGGATACGCAGTATTTT
>.|TRBJ2-2|TRBV4-2|.
CASSQAGSVGELFF
TGTGCCAGCAGCCAAGCTGGGTCGGTCGGGGAGCTGTTTTTT
>.|TRBJ2-1|TRBV9|TRBD2
CASSPRLAINEQFF
TGTGCCAGCAGCCCCAGACTAGCGATCAATGAGCAGTTCTTC
>.|TRBJ2-2|TRBV7-2|.
CASSLPRTGELFF
TGTGCCAGCAGCTTGCCACGCACCGGGGAGCTGTTTTTT
>many|TRBJ2-3|TRBV4-3|TRBD1
CASSQERQGSEYF
TGCGCCAGCAGCCAAGAACGACAGGGATCGGAGTATTTT
>few|TRBJ2-2|TRBV19|.
CASSTSNTGELFF
TGTGCCAGTAGTACCTCGAACACCGGGGAGCTGTTTTTT
>.|TRBJ1-2|TRBV6-1|.
CASRRTENYGYTF
TGTGCCAGCAGGAGGACAGAGAACTATGGCTACACCTTC
>.|TRBJ2-7|TRBV19|TRBD1
CASSMGQKKQYF
TGTGCCAGTAGTATGGGACAGAAGAAGCAGTACTTC
>.|TRBJ1-2|TRBV7-2|TRBD1
CASSLYRDRVDGYTF
TGTGCCAGCAGCTTATACCGCGACAGGGTGGATGGCTACACCTTC
>.|TRBJ1-1|TRBV19|.
CASRERLDAFEAFF
TGTGCCAGTAGGGAGAGGCTTGACGCGTTTGAAGCTTTCTTT
>few|TRBJ2-3|TRBV20-1|.
CSARQTDTQYF
TGCAGTGCTAGGCAGACAGATACGCAGTATTTT
>few|TRBJ2-5|TRBV6-1|.
CASSEIPGAWETQYF
TGTGCCAGCAGTGAAATCCCGGGGGCGTGGGAGACCCAGTACTTC
>few|TRBJ2-7|TRBV7-2|.
CASSSQGYPSGSYEQYF
TGTGCCAGCAGCTCACAGGGTTACCCCAGCGGGTCCTACGAGCAGTACTTC
>.|TRBJ2-5|TRBV4-1|TRBD2
CASRRGGRTRTQYF
TGCGCCAGCCGACGGGGGGGCCGCACCAGGACCCAGTACTTC
>few|TRBJ2-1|TRBV2|TRBD2
CASSVSLLAGGYNEQFF
TGTGCCAGCAGTGTGTCCCTACTAGCGGGGGGGTACAATGAGCAGTTCTTC
>.|TRBJ2-1|TRBV6-6|.
CASSYSTGEQFF
TGTGCCAGCAGTTACTCGACGGGTGAGCAGTTCTTC
>few|TRBJ1-1|TRBV7-9|.
CASSLIQAGMNTEAFF
TGTGCCAGCAGCTTAATCCAGGCGGGGATGAACACTGAAGCTTTCTTT